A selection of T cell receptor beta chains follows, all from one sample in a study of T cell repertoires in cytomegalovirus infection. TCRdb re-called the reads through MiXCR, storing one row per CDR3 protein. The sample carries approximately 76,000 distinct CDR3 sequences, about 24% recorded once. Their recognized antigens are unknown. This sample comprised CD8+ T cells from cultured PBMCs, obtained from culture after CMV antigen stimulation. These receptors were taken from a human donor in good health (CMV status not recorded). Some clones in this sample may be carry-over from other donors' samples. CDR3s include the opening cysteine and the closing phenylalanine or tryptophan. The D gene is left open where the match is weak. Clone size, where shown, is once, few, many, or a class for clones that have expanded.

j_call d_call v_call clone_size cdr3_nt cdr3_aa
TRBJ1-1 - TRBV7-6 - TGTGCCAGCAGCTTAAGGGGTCAGGGCGCTTTCTTT CASSLRGQGAFF
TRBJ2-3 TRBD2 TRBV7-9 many TGTGCCAGCAGCTTAGAAGGACTAGCGGTGGGGGATACGCAGTATTTT CASSLEGLAVGDTQYF
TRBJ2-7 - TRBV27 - TGTGCCAGCGGCGTGGGTCTCGACGAGCAGTACTTC CASGVGLDEQYF
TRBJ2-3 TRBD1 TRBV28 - TGTGCCAGCAGTTTGGCAACCTCGGGACAGGGGGCCCTGGTAGATACGCAGTATTTT CASSLATSGQGALVDTQYF
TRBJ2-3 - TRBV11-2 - TGTGCCAGCAGCTTAGACGCCTCTCCGCAGTATTTT CASSLDASPQYF
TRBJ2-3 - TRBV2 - TGTGCCTCCGGGCAGGCGGGAGATACGCAGTATTTT CASGQAGDTQYF
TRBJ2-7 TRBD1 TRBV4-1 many TGCGCCAGCAGCCAAGATGCATCCGGGACAGGGCGAGAGCAGTACTTC CASSQDASGTGREQYF
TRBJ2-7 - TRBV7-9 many TGTGCCAGCAGCACCGGCTCGGGACCCAACTCCTACGAGCAGTACTTC CASSTGSGPNSYEQYF
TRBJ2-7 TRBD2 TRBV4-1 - TGCGCCAGCAGCCAAGGAGTGGGCCTAGCGGTAGCCTACGAGCAGTACTTC CASSQGVGLAVAYEQYF
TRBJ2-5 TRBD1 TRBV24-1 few TGTGCCACCAGTGATTTTACAGGGGCTGAGACCCAGTACTTC CATSDFTGAETQYF
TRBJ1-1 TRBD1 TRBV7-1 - TGTGCCAGCAGCCCTCGACAGGGCTTGGGGACTGAAGCTTTCTTT CASSPRQGLGTEAFF
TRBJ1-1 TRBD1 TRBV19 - TGTGCCAGTAGTGGTAGGGGGCGAGGTAACACTGAAGCTTTCTTT CASSGRGRGNTEAFF
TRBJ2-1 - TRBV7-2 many TGTGCCAGCAGCTTCGATTCCGGGGTGACGGACGATGAGCAGTTCTTC CASSFDSGVTDDEQFF
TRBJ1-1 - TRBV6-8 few TGTGCCAGCAGACCTCACCGGAACACTGAAGCTTTCTTT CASRPHRNTEAFF
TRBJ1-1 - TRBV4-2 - TGTGCCAGCAGCCAGGCCGTGAACACTGAAGCTTTCTTT CASSQAVNTEAFF
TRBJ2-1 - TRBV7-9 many TGTGCCAGCAGCTCCATCCTAGCGATGAGGGTCTATGAGCAGTTCTTC CASSSILAMRVYEQFF
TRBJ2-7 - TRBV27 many TGTGCCAGCAGTTTGATGGGGAGCTCCTACGAGCAGTACTTC CASSLMGSSYEQYF
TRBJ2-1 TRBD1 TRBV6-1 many TGTGCCAGCAGTGAATCAACCGGGACAGGGGTGTTCTACAATGAGCAGTTCTTC CASSESTGTGVFYNEQFF
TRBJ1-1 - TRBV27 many TGTGCCAGCAGTTTAGGGGGCAACACTGAAGCTTTCTTT CASSLGGNTEAFF
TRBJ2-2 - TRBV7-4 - TGTGCCAGCAGCCTTGAGGGGGACACCGGGGAGCTGTTTTTT CASSLEGDTGELFF
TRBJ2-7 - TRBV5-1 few TGCGCCAGCAGCTTGGGGGTGAGCCAGCTTGGCTACGAGCAGTACTTC CASSLGVSQLGYEQYF
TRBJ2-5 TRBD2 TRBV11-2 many TGTGCCAGCAGCTTAGGACTAGCGGGAGGGCAAGAGACCCAGTACTTC CASSLGLAGGQETQYF
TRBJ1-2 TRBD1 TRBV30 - TGTGCCTGGAGTGGGACAGGGTGGATCGGCTACACCTTC CAWSGTGWIGYTF
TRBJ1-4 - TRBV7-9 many TGTGCCAGCAGCTTATACGGACTGGGTTCCGGTTCTAATGAAAAACTGTTTTTT CASSLYGLGSGSNEKLFF
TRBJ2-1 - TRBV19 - TGTGCCAGTAGTATACGGGAGTACAATGAGCAGTTCTTC CASSIREYNEQFF
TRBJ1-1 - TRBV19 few TGTGCCAGTAGTATCCGGGTGGACAGTTCGAACACTGAAGCTTTCTTT CASSIRVDSSNTEAFF
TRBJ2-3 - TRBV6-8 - TGTGCCAGCAGTTACTCCCGCGATGGGGGGGGCCCGACAGATACGCAGTATTTT CASSYSRDGGGPTDTQYF
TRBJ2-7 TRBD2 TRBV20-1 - TGCAGTGCTAGAGTCCCTCCTAGCGGGAGTCTCTACGAGCAGTACTTC CSARVPPSGSLYEQYF
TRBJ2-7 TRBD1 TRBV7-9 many TGTGCCAGCAGCAGACAGGGCTCGTCCTACGAGCAGTACTTC CASSRQGSSYEQYF
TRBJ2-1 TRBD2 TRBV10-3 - TGTGCCACTGGCGGGCTAGCGGATTCCTACAATGAGCAGTTCTTC CATGGLADSYNEQFF
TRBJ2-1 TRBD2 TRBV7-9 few TGTGCCAGCAGCTCGCGGGAGTTGCCCTACAATGAGCAGTTCTTC CASSSRELPYNEQFF
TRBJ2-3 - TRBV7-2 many TGTGCCAGCAGCTTGGATCTCACAGATACGCAGTATTTT CASSLDLTDTQYF
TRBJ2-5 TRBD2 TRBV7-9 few TGTGCCAGCAGCTTTACTAGCGGGGGGGGTCAAGAGACCCAGTACTTC CASSFTSGGGQETQYF
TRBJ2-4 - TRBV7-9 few TGTGCCAGCAGCTTAGTGACAGAAAACATTCAGTACTTC CASSLVTENIQYF
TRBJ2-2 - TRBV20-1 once TGCAGTGCGGAGGGGCGGAACACCGGGGAGCTGTTTTTT CSAEGRNTGELFF
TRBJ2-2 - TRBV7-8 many TGTGCCAGCAAATCGGGGTCCTCCGGGACCGGGGAGCTGTTTTTT CASKSGSSGTGELFF
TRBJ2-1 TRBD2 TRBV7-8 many TGTGCCAGCAGCTTAAGACTAGCGGGGAACAATGAGCAGTTCTTC CASSLRLAGNNEQFF
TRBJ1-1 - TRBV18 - TGTGCCAGCTCACCACCGAACAGGGAGAACACTGAAGCTTTCTTT CASSPPNRENTEAFF
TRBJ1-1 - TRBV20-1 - TGCAGTGTTATAACTAAAGGGACTGAAGCTTTCTTT CSVITKGTEAFF
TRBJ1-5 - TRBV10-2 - TGCGCCAGCAGTCGATCTTCGGGGGTGCCCCAGCATTTT CASSRSSGVPQHF
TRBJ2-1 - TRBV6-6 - TGTGCCAGCAGTTACAGCAGTTACAATGAGCAGTTCTTC CASSYSSYNEQFF
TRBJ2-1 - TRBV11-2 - TGTGCCAGCAGATATACACTTGGTGCCCTCTACAATGAGCAGTTCTTC CASRYTLGALYNEQFF
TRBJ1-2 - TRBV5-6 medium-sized TGTGCCAGCACCCTAGAGCCGACGGACCCTCAGTATGGCTACACCTTC CASTLEPTDPQYGYTF
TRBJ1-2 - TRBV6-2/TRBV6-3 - TGTGCCAGCACTAGACCGGGTCTGGAAGGCTACACCTTC CASTRPGLEGYTF
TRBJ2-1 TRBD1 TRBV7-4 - TGTGTCAGCAGCCCATGGTCCGGGACAGGACACGATGAGCAGTTCTTC CVSSPWSGTGHDEQFF